One sample yielded the 16 T cell receptor beta chains listed below, sequenced in a study of cytomegalovirus exposure and HLA in healthy donors. This table comes from immunoSEQ multiplex PCR, and its TCRdb copy is limited to in-frame clones, with some not included. The sample comprises approximately 300,000 clones, about nine tenths of which are singletons, and approximately 1.2% rests with the top ten. Sequencing used PBMCs. These receptors originate from a woman younger than 45 in good health and CMV-seropositive.

The rearrangement joins TRBV14 to TRBJ2-7; no reliable D call. Germline V gene data show CDR1 as SGHDN and CDR2 as FVKESK. Deletions cut 2 bases from V and 4 bases from J, with 24 bases between. This CDR3 is 18 amino acids long. The CDR3 nucleotides are TGTGCCAGCAGCCAACTTCTACGGCTACGTGTGGGCTTGTACGAGCAGTACTTC. Its translation is CASSQLLRLRVGLYEQYF.

The J gene is TRBJ2-7, the V gene TRBV5-1, with 7 bases lining up with TRBD2. Germline CDR1 and CDR2: SGHRS and YFSETQ. With V trimmed by 4 bases and J by 4 bases, 11 bases remained unmatched. The CDR3 has 15 amino acids. The CDR3 sequence is CASSTYERGLYEQYF. The CDR3 nucleotides are TGCGCCAGCAGCACCTACGAGCGGGGACTGTACGAGCAGTACTTC.

The rearrangement uses TRBV2 and TRBJ1-5; 7 positions agree with TRBD1. Germline values: CDR1 SNHLY, CDR2 FYNNEI. V gave up 7 bases and J gave up 4 bases; unmatched junction bases: 16. The CDR3 consists of 17 residues. CDR3 in amino acids: CASTPRAGGAGNQPQHF. CDR3 sequence (DNA): TGTGCCAGCACTCCAAGGGCAGGGGGGGCTGGGAATCAGCCCCAGCATTTT.

The chain links TRBV4-2 to TRBJ2-1, with 9 positions matching TRBD2. The germline V gene has CDR1 LGHNA and CDR2 YNFKEQ. This CDR3 is built from 18 residues. With V trimmed by 0 bases and J by 4 bases, 10 bases remained unmatched. This chain's CDR3 is CASSQEDQSGGRYNEQFF. The CDR3 nucleotides read TGTGCCAGCAGCCAAGAAGATCAGAGCGGGGGGAGGTACAATGAGCAGTTCTTC.

This clone has more than one count but fewer than ten. V usage is TRBV11-2 and J usage is TRBJ2-1, with 10 bases identical to TRBD2. Germline V lookup: CDR1 SGHAT, CDR2 FQNNGV. V was clipped by 4 bases and J by 4 bases; unmatched bases: 4. The CDR3 loop spans 15 amino acids. The CDR3 reads CASSSRTSGYNEQFF. The DNA of the CDR3 is TGTGCCAGCAGCTCTAGGACTAGCGGATACAATGAGCAGTTCTTC.

The chain uses TRBV11-3 and TRBJ2-3, with unresolved D. CDR1 is SGHNT and CDR2 is YENEEA in the germline V gene. The CDR3 has 12 amino acids. Trimming stripped 5 bases from V and 2 bases from J, with 5 bases between. CDR3 sequence: CASSPSTDTQYF. CDR3 in DNA: TGTGCCAGCAGCCCCTCCACAGATACGCAGTATTTT.

The chain is built from TRBV27 and TRBJ2-1; no clear D gene. The germline V gene has CDR1 MNHEY and CDR2 SMNVEV (reference sequence). The V gene lost 4 bases and the J gene lost 3 bases, with 7 bases spanning the gap. There are 13 residues in the CDR3. The CDR3 nucleotides read TGTGCCAGCAGTTGGGGAAACTACAATGAGCAGTTCTTC. Residues: CASSWGNYNEQFF.

The chain links TRBV9 to TRBJ1-1; the D is unclear. CDR1 SGDLS and CDR2 YYNGEE come from the germline V gene. V was trimmed by 5 bases and J by 0 bases, leaving 14 bases between them. The CDR3 length is 15 residues. CDR3 sequence (DNA): TGTGCCAGCAGTACCAGGCTGGGGATGAACACTGAAGCTTTCTTT. This gives the protein CASSTRLGMNTEAFF.

This chain joins TRBV27 and TRBJ2-1, with 13 bases lining up with TRBD2. V lost 3 bases and J lost 6; bases outside the gene matches: 8. Germline lookup yields CDR1 MNHEY and CDR2 SMNVEV (reference sequence). This CDR3 is 17 amino acids long. The CDR3 here is CASSFNRLAGGGNEQFF. As DNA, the CDR3 is TGTGCCAGCAGTTTCAATAGACTAGCGGGAGGAGGCAATGAGCAGTTCTTC.

The chain employs TRBV28 and TRBJ2-7; either TRBD1 or TRBD2 may supply D (5 bases each). V lost 7 bases to trimming and J lost 4 bases, with 26 bases between them. Looked up from germline, CDR1 is MDHEN and CDR2 is SYDVKM. The CDR3 is made up of 17 amino acids. CDR3 bases: TGTGCCAGCATTCCTCCGGGTCCCACTAGGGGAGATTACGAGCAGTACTTC. Amino acids: CASIPPGPTRGDYEQYF.

The chain employs TRBV6-1 and TRBJ2-2; 9 nucleotides line up with TRBD2. Unmatched junction bases numbered 7, after V lost 2 bases and J lost 0 bases. The germline CDR1 and CDR2 sequences are MNHNS and SASEGT. This CDR3 region has 18 residues. The chain's CDR3 is CASSEIGPSGANTGELFF. CDR3 nucleotides: TGTGCCAGCAGTGAAATAGGACCTAGCGGGGCGAACACCGGGGAGCTGTTTTTT.

J is TRBJ1-3 and V is TRBV30; D unresolved. V was trimmed by 2 bases and J by 0 bases, leaving 11 bases between them. The CDR3 runs 15 residues. Germline CDR1 is GTSNPN and CDR2 is SVGIG (reference sequence). CDR3 nucleotide sequence: TGTGCCTGGAGTCTCGGTCTCCCCTCTGGAAACACCATATATTTT. It is translated as CAWSLGLPSGNTIYF. The full variable domain, in which reference TRBV30 and TRBJ1-3 provide the parts outside the CDR3, is SQTIHQWPATLVQPVGSPLSLECTVEGTSNPNLYWYRQAAGRGLQLLFYSVGIGQISSEVPQNLSASRPQDRQFILSSKKLLLSDSGFYLCAWSLGLPSGNTIYFGEGSWLTVV.

This rearrangement joins TRBV27 to TRBJ2-1; 11 nucleotides align to TRBD2. The germline gives CDR1 MNHEY, CDR2 SMNVEV (reference sequence). After removal of 3 bases from V and 7 bases from J, the junction contained 2 bases not matched to a gene. The CDR3 runs to 14 residues. The CDR3 DNA is TGTGCCAGCAGTTTTAGCGGGGGGGCGAATGAGCAGTTCTTC. It translates to CASSFSGGANEQFF.

V usage is TRBV15 and J usage is TRBJ1-5; 8 bases are shared with TRBD1. Losses at the gene ends were 5 bases for V and 6 bases for J; bases not matched to a gene: 9. CDR1 is LNHNV and CDR2 is YYDKDF in the germline V gene (reference sequence). This CDR3 spans 15 amino acids. The CDR3 DNA reads TGTGCCACCAGCTGGAGGACAGGGATAACTCAGCCCCAGCATTTT. The encoded protein is CATSWRTGITQPQHF. Full variable domain (missing parts from reference TRBV15 and TRBJ1-5): DAMVIQNPRYQVTQFGKPVTLSCSQTLNHNVMYWYQQKSSQAPKLLFHYYDKDFNNEADTPDNFQSRRPNTSFCFLDIRSPGLGDTAMYLCATSWRTGITQPQHFGDGTRLSIL.

J is TRBJ2-7 and V is TRBV4-3; 12 nucleotides match TRBD2. The V segment lost 0 bases and the J segment 4 bases; nucleotides outside the gene matches: 10. CDR1 is LGHNA, CDR2 YSLEER, per germline. CDR3 size: 18 residues. CDR3 residues: CASSQDRTSGTWGYEQYF. For the CDR3, the DNA is TGCGCCAGCAGCCAAGATCGGACTAGCGGGACATGGGGGTACGAGCAGTACTTC.

The chain uses TRBV4-2 and TRBJ1-6; perhaps TRBD1 as D (5 bases). V gave up 4 bases and J gave up 6 bases, with 13 bases separating them. CDR3 length equals 15 residues. CDR1 and CDR2 (germline): LGHNA, YNFKEQ. CDR3 in amino acids: CASSPREGGNSPLHF. CDR3 DNA sequence: TGTGCCAGCAGCCCCAGGGAAGGCGGTAATTCACCCCTCCACTTT.